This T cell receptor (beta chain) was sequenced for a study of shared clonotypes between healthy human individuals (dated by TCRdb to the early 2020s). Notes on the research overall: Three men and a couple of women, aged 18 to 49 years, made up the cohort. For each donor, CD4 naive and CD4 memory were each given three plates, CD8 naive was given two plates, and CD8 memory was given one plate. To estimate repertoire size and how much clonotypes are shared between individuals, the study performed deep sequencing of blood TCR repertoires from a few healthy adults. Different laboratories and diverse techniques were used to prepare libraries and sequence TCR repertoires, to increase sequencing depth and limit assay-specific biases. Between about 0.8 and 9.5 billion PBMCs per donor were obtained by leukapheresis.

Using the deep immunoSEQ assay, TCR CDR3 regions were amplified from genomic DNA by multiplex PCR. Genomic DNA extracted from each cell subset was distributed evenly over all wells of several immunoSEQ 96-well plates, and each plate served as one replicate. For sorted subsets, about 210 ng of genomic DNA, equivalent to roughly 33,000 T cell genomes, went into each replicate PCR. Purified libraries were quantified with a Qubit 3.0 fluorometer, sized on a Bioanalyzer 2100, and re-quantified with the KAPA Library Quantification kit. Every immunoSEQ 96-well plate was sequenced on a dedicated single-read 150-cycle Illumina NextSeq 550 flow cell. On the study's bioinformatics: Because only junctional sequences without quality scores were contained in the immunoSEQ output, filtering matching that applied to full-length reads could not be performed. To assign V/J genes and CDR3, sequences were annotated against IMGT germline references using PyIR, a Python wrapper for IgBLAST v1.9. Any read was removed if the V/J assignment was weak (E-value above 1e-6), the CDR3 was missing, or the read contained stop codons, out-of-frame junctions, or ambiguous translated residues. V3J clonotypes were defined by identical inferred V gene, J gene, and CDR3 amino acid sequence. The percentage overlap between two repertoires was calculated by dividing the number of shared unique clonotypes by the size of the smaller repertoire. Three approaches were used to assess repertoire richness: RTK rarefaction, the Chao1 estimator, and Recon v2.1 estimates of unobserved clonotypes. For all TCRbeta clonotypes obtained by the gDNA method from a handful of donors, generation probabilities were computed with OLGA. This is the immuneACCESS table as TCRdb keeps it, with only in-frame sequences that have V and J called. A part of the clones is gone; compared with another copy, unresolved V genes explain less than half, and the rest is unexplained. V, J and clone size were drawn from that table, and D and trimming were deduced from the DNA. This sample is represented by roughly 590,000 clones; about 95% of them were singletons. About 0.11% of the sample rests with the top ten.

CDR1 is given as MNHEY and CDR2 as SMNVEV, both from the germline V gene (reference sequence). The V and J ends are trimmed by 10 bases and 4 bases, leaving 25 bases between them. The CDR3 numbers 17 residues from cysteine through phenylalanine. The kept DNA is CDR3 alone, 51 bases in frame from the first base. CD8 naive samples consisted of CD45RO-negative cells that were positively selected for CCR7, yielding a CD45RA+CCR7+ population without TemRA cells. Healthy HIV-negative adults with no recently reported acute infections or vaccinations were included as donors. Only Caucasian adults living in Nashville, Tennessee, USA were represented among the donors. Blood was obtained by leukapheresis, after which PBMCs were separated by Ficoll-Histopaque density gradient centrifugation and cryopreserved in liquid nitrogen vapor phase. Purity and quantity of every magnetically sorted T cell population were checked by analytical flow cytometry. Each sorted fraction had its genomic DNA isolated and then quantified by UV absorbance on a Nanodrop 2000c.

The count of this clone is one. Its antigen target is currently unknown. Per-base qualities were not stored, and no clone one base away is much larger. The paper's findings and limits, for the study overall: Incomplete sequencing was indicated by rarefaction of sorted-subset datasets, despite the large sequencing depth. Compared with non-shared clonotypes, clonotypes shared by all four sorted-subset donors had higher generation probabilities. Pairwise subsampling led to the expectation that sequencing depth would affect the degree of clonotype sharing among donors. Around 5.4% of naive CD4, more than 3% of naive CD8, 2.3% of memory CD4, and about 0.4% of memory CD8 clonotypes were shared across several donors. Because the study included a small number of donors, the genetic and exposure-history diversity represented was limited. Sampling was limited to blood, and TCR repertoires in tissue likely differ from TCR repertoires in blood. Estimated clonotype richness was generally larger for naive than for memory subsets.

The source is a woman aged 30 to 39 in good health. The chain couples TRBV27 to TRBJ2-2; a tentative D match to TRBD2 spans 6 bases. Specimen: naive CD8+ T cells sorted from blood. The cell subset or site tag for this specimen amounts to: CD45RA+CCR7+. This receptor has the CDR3 CATRTLWGEEGTGELFF. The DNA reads TGTGCCACGCGAACCCTTTGGGGGGAGGAAGGCACCGGGGAGCTGTTTTTT.